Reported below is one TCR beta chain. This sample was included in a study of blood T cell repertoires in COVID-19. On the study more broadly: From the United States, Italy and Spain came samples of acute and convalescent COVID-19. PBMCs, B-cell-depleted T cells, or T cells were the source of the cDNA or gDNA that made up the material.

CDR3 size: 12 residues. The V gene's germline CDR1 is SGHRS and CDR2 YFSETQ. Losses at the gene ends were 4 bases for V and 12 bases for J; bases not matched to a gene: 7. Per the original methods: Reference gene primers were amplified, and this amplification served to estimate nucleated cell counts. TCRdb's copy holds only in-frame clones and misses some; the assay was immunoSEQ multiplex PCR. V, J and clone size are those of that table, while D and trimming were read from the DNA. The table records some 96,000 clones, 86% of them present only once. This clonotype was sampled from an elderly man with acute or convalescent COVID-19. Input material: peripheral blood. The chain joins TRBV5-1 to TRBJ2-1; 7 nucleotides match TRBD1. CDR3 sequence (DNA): TGCGCCAGCAGCGGACAGGCAAACGGGCAGTTCTTC. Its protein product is CASSGQANGQFF. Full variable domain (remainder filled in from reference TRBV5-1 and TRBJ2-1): KAGVTQTPRYLIKTRGQQVTLSCSPISGHRSVSWYQQTPGQGLQFLFEYFSETQRNKGNFPGRFSGRQFSNSRSEMNVSTLELGDSALYLCASSGQANGQFFGPGTRLTVL.